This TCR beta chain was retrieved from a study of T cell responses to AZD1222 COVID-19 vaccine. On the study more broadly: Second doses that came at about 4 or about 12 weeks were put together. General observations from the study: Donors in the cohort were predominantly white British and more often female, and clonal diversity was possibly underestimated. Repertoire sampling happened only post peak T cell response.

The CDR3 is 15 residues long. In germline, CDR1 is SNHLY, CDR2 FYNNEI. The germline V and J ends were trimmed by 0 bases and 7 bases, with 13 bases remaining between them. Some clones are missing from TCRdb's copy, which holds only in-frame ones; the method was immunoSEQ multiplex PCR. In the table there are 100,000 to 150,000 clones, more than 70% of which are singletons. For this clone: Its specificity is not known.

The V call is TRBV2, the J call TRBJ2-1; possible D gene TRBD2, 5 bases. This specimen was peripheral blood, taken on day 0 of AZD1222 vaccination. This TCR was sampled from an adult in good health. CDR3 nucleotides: TGTGCCAGCAGTGAAGCGGAGGTGGTCAGGAATGAGCAGTTCTTC. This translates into CASSEAEVVRNEQFF.